Detailed here is one T cell receptor (beta chain). Its antigen is as yet unknown. The sample is drawn from a study of long-term antiretroviral therapy in people with HIV. Study outcomes and limitations: Comparison with controls showed narrower CDR3 length ranges in HIV repertoires. Information on adherence to ART, viral resistance or therapy changes was unavailable. Sampling of blood ran from about 2003 to 2018, and older ART regimens were possibly in use.

V was shortened by 3 bases and J by 1 base, with 13 bases between the two germline ends. Germline V lookup: CDR1 SNHLY, CDR2 FYNNEI. The CDR3 loop spans 15 amino acids. The immunoSEQ assay was v3.0, run at survey level. Sequencing of each sample targeted about 40,000-55,000 T-cell genomes. Assay: immunoSEQ multiplex PCR; the TCRdb copy retains only in-frame clones and omits some. The data hold approximately 25,000 clones, with more than 65% observed a single time. This TCR derives from a man aged 45-65 years with HIV. The genes are TRBV2 and TRBJ2-7, with D perhaps TRBD1 (7 bases). This sample comprised unsorted PBMCs, obtained 3 years after starting antiretroviral therapy. As DNA, the CDR3 is TGTGCCAGCAGTGACTCACAGGGGACTTCCTACGAGCAGTACTTC. Protein sequence: CASSDSQGTSYEQYF.